Detailed here is one T cell receptor beta chain. A single base separates this from a much larger clone, so it may be a read error. Around 10 ml of fresh peripheral blood supplied the PBMCs. This sample is part of a study of T cells in Graves' hyperthyroidism and ophthalmopathy. Looking at the study overall: Once the initial diagnosis was made, peripheral blood was obtained before any treatment.

The CDR3 consists of 15 residues. Germline V lookup: CDR1 LGHDT, CDR2 YNNKEL (reference sequence). J was trimmed by 1 base and V by 0 bases; bases with no gene match: 0. RNA transcripts gave rise to amplified TCR beta CDR3 regions. First-round RT-PCR of the TCR CDR3 relied on the HTBI primer set. Using its own MiXCR run on the multiplex PCR reads, TCRdb lists one record per CDR3 protein. The sample has 250,000 to 400,000 distinct CDR3 sequences, approximately 15% seen once. The sequence was obtained from a woman in her thirties or forties with Graves' ophthalmopathy. Sequencing was done on a sample of blood. This chain uses TRBV3-1 with TRBJ1-1; TRBD1 aligns across 9 bases. CDR3 nucleotides: TGTGCCAGCAGCCAAGAGGGACAGGGGAACACTGAAGCTTTCTTT. Translation: CASSQEGQGNTEAFF.